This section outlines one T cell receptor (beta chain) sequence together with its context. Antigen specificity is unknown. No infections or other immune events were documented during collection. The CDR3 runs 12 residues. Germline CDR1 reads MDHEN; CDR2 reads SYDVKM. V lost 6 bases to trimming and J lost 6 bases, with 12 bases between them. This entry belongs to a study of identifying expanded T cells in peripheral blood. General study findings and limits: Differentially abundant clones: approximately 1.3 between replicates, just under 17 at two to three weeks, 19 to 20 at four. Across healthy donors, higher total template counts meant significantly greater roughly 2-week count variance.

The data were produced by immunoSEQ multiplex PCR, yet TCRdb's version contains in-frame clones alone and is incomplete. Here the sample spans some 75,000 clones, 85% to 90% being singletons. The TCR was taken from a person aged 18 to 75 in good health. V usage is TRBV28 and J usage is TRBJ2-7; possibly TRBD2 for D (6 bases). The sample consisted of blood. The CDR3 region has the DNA TGTGCCAGCAGAAGCGGGTCCCTCGAGCAGTACTTC. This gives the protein CASRSGSLEQYF.